A selection of T cell receptor beta chains follows, all from one sample in a study of blood T cell repertoires in COVID-19. The repertoire was sequenced with immunoSEQ multiplex PCR; TCRdb's copy has only in-frame clones and lacks some. The sample records about 220,000 clones, 80% being singletons. The sequencing sample was made of peripheral blood. All receptors come from a human donor in a cohort sampled during active COVID-19. CDR3s include the opening cysteine and the closing phenylalanine or tryptophan. The D gene is left open where the match is weak. The size entry is marked missing in some rows and otherwise reads once, few, many or a size class.

CDR3 protein	CDR3 DNA	J gene	V gene	clone size	D gene
CASSLRAGIAYEQYF	TGTGCCAGCAGCTTGAGAGCGGGGATTGCCTACGAGCAGTACTTC	TRBJ2-7	TRBV5-4	-	TRBD2
CASRSLGQGYNQPQHF	TGTGCCAGCAGATCCTTAGGGCAGGGCTACAATCAGCCCCAGCATTTT	TRBJ1-5	TRBV28	few	-
CASSLNFNYGYTF	TGCGCCAGCAGCTTGAACTTTAACTATGGCTACACCTTC	TRBJ1-2	TRBV5-1	-	-
CASRDSNQPQHF	TGTGCCAGCAGGGACAGTAATCAGCCCCAGCATTTT	TRBJ1-5	TRBV6-5	-	-
CASSAWTGNTEAFF	TGTGCCAGCAGCGCTTGGACAGGGAACACTGAAGCTTTCTTT	TRBJ1-1	TRBV21-1	-	-
CASSLSSGGTYEQYF	TGCGCCAGCAGCCTATCTAGCGGGGGTACCTACGAGCAGTACTTC	TRBJ2-7	TRBV5-1	-	TRBD2
CASSESRAGRRVPQHF	TGTGCCAGCAGTGAGAGCCGGGCTGGGAGACGTGTGCCCCAGCATTTT	TRBJ1-5	TRBV6-1	-	-
CASSLFPGLDSDSGANVLTF	TGTGCCAGCAGTTTATTTCCGGGCCTGGACAGCGACTCTGGGGCCAACGTCCTGACTTTC	TRBJ2-6	TRBV27	once	-
CASSRGQPSDEQYF	TGTGCCAGCAGTCGCGGACAGCCCTCCGACGAGCAGTACTTC	TRBJ2-7	TRBV27	-	-
CASTREAGEAYEQYF	TGTGCCAGCACCCGGGAAGCGGGAGAGGCATACGAGCAGTACTTC	TRBJ2-7	TRBV2	-	TRBD2
CASSQGTAEAKNIQYF	TGTGCCAGCAGCCAAGGGACAGCCGAAGCCAAAAACATTCAGTACTTC	TRBJ2-4	TRBV3-1/TRBV3-2	-	-
CASSQVGGGAYNEQFF	TGCGCCAGCAGCCAAGTTGGCGGGGGCGCCTACAATGAGCAGTTCTTC	TRBJ2-1	TRBV4-3	-	-
CASRGGAGIDQPQHF	TGTGCCAGCAGAGGGGGGGCAGGGATAGATCAGCCCCAGCATTTT	TRBJ1-5	TRBV27	many	-
CASSTALTGGSASYEQYF	TGTGCCAGTAGCACCGCCCTGACAGGGGGCTCGGCCTCCTACGAGCAGTACTTC	TRBJ2-7	TRBV19	-	TRBD1
CASTPTGDNSYEQYF	TGTGCCAGCACCCCCACAGGGGATAATTCCTACGAGCAGTACTTC	TRBJ2-7	TRBV28	-	TRBD1
CASSHTSSGNQPQHF	TGTGCCAGCAGCCATACAAGTTCTGGCAATCAGCCCCAGCATTTT	TRBJ1-5	TRBV5-5	few	-
CATSVTGTGNYNEQFF	TGTGCCACCAGTGTCACCGGGACAGGGAACTACAATGAGCAGTTCTTC	TRBJ2-1	TRBV24-1	-	TRBD1
CASRSGQRLAKNIQYF	TGTGCCAGTAGGTCGGGACAGAGACTAGCCAAAAACATTCAGTACTTC	TRBJ2-4	TRBV19	-	TRBD1
CASSLEGGRETQYF	TGTGCCAGCAGCTTAGAAGGCGGGAGGGAGACCCAGTACTTC	TRBJ2-5	TRBV11-2	-	TRBD2
CASSVSGGSARYEAFF	TGTGCCAGCAGCGTATCGGGGGGCAGCGCGAGGTATGAAGCTTTCTTT	TRBJ1-1	TRBV28	-	-
CASSWRFEAFF	TGTGCCAGCTCCTGGAGGTTTGAAGCTTTCTTT	TRBJ1-1	TRBV28	-	-
CASSSPLAGRNTEAFF	TGTGCCAGCAGCTCACCCCTGGCGGGACGGAACACTGAAGCTTTCTTT	TRBJ1-1	TRBV7-9	-	-
CASSRTGTVNSGNTIYF	TGTGCCAGTAGTCGTACCGGGACAGTCAACTCTGGAAACACCATATATTTT	TRBJ1-3	TRBV19	once	TRBD1
CASSPRQGSSYNSPLHF	TGTGCCAGCAGCCCCCGACAGGGGAGCTCCTATAATTCACCCCTCCACTTT	TRBJ1-6	TRBV4-2	-	TRBD1
CSASRPGLAGEETQYF	TGCAGTGCTAGTCGCCCGGGACTAGCGGGAGAAGAGACCCAGTACTTC	TRBJ2-5	TRBV20-1	-	TRBD2
CASSSGTGNYGYTF	TGTGCCAGCAGCTCCGGGACAGGGAACTATGGCTACACCTTC	TRBJ1-2	TRBV7-3	once	TRBD1
CASSPTRDRSRGSYEQYF	TGCGCCAGCAGCCCAACCCGGGACAGGTCGAGGGGCTCCTACGAGCAGTACTTC	TRBJ2-7	TRBV4-1	-	TRBD1
CASRGTSSSYEQYF	TGTGCCAGCAGGGGGACTAGTTCGTCCTACGAGCAGTACTTC	TRBJ2-7	TRBV2	-	TRBD2
CASSEDPSSIYF	TGTGCCAGCAGTGAAGACCCAAGCTCCATATATTTT	TRBJ1-3	TRBV6-1	-	-
CASSFAGNEQFF	TGTGCCAGCAGCTTTGCCGGCAATGAGCAGTTCTTC	TRBJ2-1	TRBV7-9	few	-
CASGQPSGGTEAFF	TGTGCCAGCGGTCAGCCCAGCGGTGGCACTGAAGCTTTCTTT	TRBJ1-1	TRBV28	-	-
CATSRGPGTDDGYTF	TGTGCCACCAGCAGAGGTCCCGGGACAGACGATGGCTACACCTTC	TRBJ1-2	TRBV15	-	TRBD1
CASSLPSDRGGGTEAFF	TGTGCCAGCAGTTTACCCTCGGACCGGGGAGGTGGCACTGAAGCTTTCTTT	TRBJ1-1	TRBV28	-	-
CASSLGDSREKLFF	TGTGCCAGCAGCCTGGGGGACAGCCGTGAAAAACTGTTTTTT	TRBJ1-4	TRBV7-8	few	TRBD1
CASSYPILELAGGRGDEQFF	TGTGCCAGCAGTTACCCTATATTGGAATTAGCGGGAGGGCGAGGGGATGAGCAGTTCTTC	TRBJ2-1	TRBV6-2/TRBV6-3	-	TRBD2
CASSYTPSSYNEQFF	TGTGCCAGCAGTTATACACCCAGCTCCTACAATGAGCAGTTCTTC	TRBJ2-1	TRBV5-4	once	-
CASSEGPTGVAFF	TGTGCCAGCAGTGAAGGGCCTACAGGCGTAGCTTTCTTT	TRBJ1-1	TRBV2	few	-
CATVPGTGGIEQYF	TGTGCCACTGTACCCGGGACAGGGGGCATCGAGCAGTACTTC	TRBJ2-7	TRBV10-3	-	TRBD1
CAGASWGGGTQYF	TGTGCCGGCGCCTCCTGGGGAGGGGGGACCCAGTACTTC	TRBJ2-5	TRBV5-8	-	-
CASSSGTGGLYEQYF	TGTGCCAGCAGTTCCGGGACAGGGGGCTTGTACGAGCAGTACTTC	TRBJ2-7	TRBV28	-	TRBD1
CASSEASGVSYEQYF	TGTGCCAGCAGTGAAGCGAGCGGGGTCTCCTACGAGCAGTACTTC	TRBJ2-7	TRBV2	-	TRBD2
CASSSGTIYGYTF	TGTGCCAGCAGTTCTGGGACAATCTATGGCTACACCTTC	TRBJ1-2	TRBV28	-	-
CASSQDMGGGQGAAEAFF	TGTGCCAGCAGCCAAGATATGGGGGGTGGACAGGGCGCGGCTGAAGCTTTCTTT	TRBJ1-1	TRBV4-2	-	TRBD1
CASSVGGRDREEQYF	TGTGCCAGCAGCGTAGGGGGCAGGGATAGGGAAGAGCAGTACTTC	TRBJ2-7	TRBV9	-	-
CASSYRGLDEAFF	TGTGCCAGTAGTTACAGGGGGCTGGATGAAGCTTTCTTT	TRBJ1-1	TRBV19	-	TRBD1
CASGPSGTSYNEQFF	TGTGCTAGCGGTCCTAGCGGGACCTCCTACAATGAGCAGTTCTTC	TRBJ2-1	TRBV7-7	-	TRBD2
CASSSGTGANVLTF	TGTGCCAGCAGTTCAGGGACTGGGGCCAACGTCCTGACTTTC	TRBJ2-6	TRBV28	-	-
CASSLAGGWSNTEAFF	TGCGCCAGCAGCTTGGCAGGGGGCTGGTCGAACACTGAAGCTTTCTTT	TRBJ1-1	TRBV5-1	once	TRBD1
CASSLGDRSNYGYTF	TGTGCCAGCAGCTTAGGGGACAGATCTAACTATGGCTACACCTTC	TRBJ1-2	TRBV7-9	once	TRBD1
CASSPRGTPQHF	TGTGCCAGCAGTCCCCGGGGGACTCCCCAGCATTTT	TRBJ1-5	TRBV2	-	-
CASSLIGAGGGNLDQYF	TGTGCCAGCAGTTTGATAGGGGCGGGAGGGGGGAATTTAGATCAGTACTTC	TRBJ2-7	TRBV28	-	TRBD2
CSVTGTGNTYGYTF	TGCAGCGTTACCGGGACAGGCAACACCTATGGCTACACCTTC	TRBJ1-2	TRBV29-1	few	TRBD1
CASSLGAGNGYTF	TGTGCCAGCAGCTTAGGTGCAGGGAATGGCTACACCTTC	TRBJ1-2	TRBV7-8	-	-
CASSFAGPLYEQYF	TGTGCCAGCAGTTTTGCGGGACCCCTCTACGAGCAGTACTTC	TRBJ2-7	TRBV28	once	-
CASSPLGIATNEKLFF	TGTGCCAGCTCACCACTCGGGATAGCAACTAATGAAAAACTGTTTTTT	TRBJ1-4	TRBV18	-	-
CASSYVGTRTSNEQFF	TGTGCCAGCAGTTATGTGGGGACACGGACCTCCAATGAGCAGTTCTTC	TRBJ2-1	TRBV28	once	-
CASSRLAGPDGYTF	TGTGCCAGCAGCCGGTTGGCAGGGCCTGATGGCTACACCTTC	TRBJ1-2	TRBV7-2	-	-
CASSSRDRGYSGYGYTF	TGTGCCAGCAGTTCGAGGGACAGGGGGTATTCGGGCTATGGCTACACCTTC	TRBJ1-2	TRBV28	once	TRBD1
CASSQGANGYYPGNTIYF	TGTGCCAGCAGCCAAGGAGCTAACGGTTACTATCCAGGAAACACCATATATTTT	TRBJ1-3	TRBV14	-	-